This T cell receptor beta chain was captured by sequencing in a study of beta chain features in type 1 diabetes. Study summary: Regarding age, gender and cell yields, patients proved similar to healthy donors. Sorted cells examined across all samples numbered 107,917,701.

Expressed TCRB transcripts got sequenced, as all isolated RNA was reverse transcribed. TCRdb's copy holds only in-frame clones and misses some; the assay was immunoSEQ multiplex PCR. The sample lists some 640,000 clones; over 12% were seen once. Study-wide results and caveats: Over-representation of high TCR-expressing cells was a possible consequence of cDNA sequencing. PCR may have favored shorter templates equally in patients and controls. Moderate but significant shortening of TCRB CDR3s was recorded in all four CD4+ subsets from Type 1 diabetes patients.

In the case of this clone: The antigen remains undetermined.

Sequencing was done on a sample of naive CD4+ T cells from blood. The origin of this receptor is a young man with type 1 diabetes.

This CDR3 reads CASSLYYAANEKLFF. The CDR3 nucleotides read TGTGCCAGCAGCTTGTACTACGCGGCCAATGAAAAACTGTTTTTT. The V call is TRBV5-6, the J call TRBJ1-4; D unclear. The CDR3 sequence is 15 residues long. V lost 1 base to trimming and J lost 5 bases, with 12 bases between them. Germline lookup yields CDR1 SGHDT and CDR2 YYEEEE.